This TCR beta chain was identified during a study of CXCR3 chemokines and chemotherapy response in bladder cancer (dated by TCRdb to between 2022 and 2023). Concerning the study at large: The study examined whether intratumoral CXCR3 chemokine system activity predicted chemotherapy response in human bladder cancer.

This clonotype is characterized as medium-sized (0.01 to 0.1%). This clone's antigen is unknown. Base qualities are not recorded, but no much larger clone differs from it by a single base. The junction carries 14 bases between V and J, which are trimmed by 3 bases and 3 bases respectively. The CDR3 covers 15 residues, taking in both the cysteine and the phenylalanine. Left in the record is the CDR3 DNA by itself, 45 bases read in frame from the first base. The germline V gene gives CDR1 as MNHNS and CDR2 as SASEGT. Libraries were built with PCR. TCRdb records Illumina HiSeq 2500 as the sequencer. TCRdb trimmed public reads at Q25 via fastp, called clones via MiXCR and kept in-frame beta chains. Entries that share a CDR3 protein sequence are merged under the most common genes and DNA. For this sample the table gives approximately 5,200 distinct CDR3 sequences, of which over 13% were detected only once. Of the sample, around 10% falls within the top ten clones.

This TCR was recovered from a human donor with bladder cancer that responded to neoadjuvant chemotherapy. The rearrangement joined TRBV6-1 to TRBJ1-1; matching of 6 bases hints at TRBD1 as the D gene. Sampling was done from a patient whose treatment included neoadjuvant chemotherapy. In nucleotide form, the sequence is TGTGCCAGCAGTGACCGGGGGGGGCGCTACACTGAAGCTTTCTTT. This translates into CASSDRGGRYTEAFF.